The 14 T cell receptor beta chains presented below share a single source sample, sequenced in a study of blood T cell repertoires in COVID-19. The method was immunoSEQ multiplex PCR; TCRdb's version includes in-frame clones alone and lacks a portion of them. The data contain around 120,000 clones, 70% to 90% of them seen just once; the ten biggest clones take up approximately 8%. The specimen was peripheral blood. Receptor source: a man in his fifties with acute or convalescent COVID-19.

This chain joins TRBV19 and TRBJ2-3; 8 bases are a match to TRBD1. The CDR3 runs 16 residues. After removal of 2 bases from V and 2 bases from J, the junction contained 6 bases not matched to a gene. Looked up from germline, CDR1 is LNHDA and CDR2 is SQIVND (reference sequence). CDR3 protein: CASSIQGARPTDTQYF. CDR3 DNA: TGTGCCAGTAGTATACAGGGGGCGCGTCCCACAGATACGCAGTATTTT.

In regard to this clone: One end of the junction fails to match germline, which may point to a read error. The rearrangement uses TRBV7-9 and TRBJ1-2; D ambiguous. Germline CDR1 reads SEHNR; CDR2 reads FQNEAQ (reference sequence). The CDR3 is 9 residues long. In nucleotides, the CDR3 is TGTGCCAGCAGCTTAGTGGGCCCTTTC. Amino acid sequence: CASSLVGPF.

This sequence joins TRBV10-3 and TRBJ1-4; 8 nucleotides line up with TRBD1. Germline V gives CDR1 ENHRY, CDR2 SYGVKD. The CDR3 has 18 amino acids. V lost 4 bases and J lost 8; bases outside the gene matches: 18. In DNA, the CDR3 is TGTGCCATCAGTGGCGGACAGGGAAAGGGTAGTGGCGAAGAAAAACTGTTTTTT. The encoded protein is CAISGGQGKGSGEEKLFF.

This chain links TRBV29-1 with TRBJ2-7; D remains unclear. Trimming pared 0 bases from V and 3 bases from J, leaving 12 bases between. CDR1 is SQVTM, CDR2 ANQGSEA, per germline. The CDR3 has 14 residues. Here the CDR3 DNA reads TGCAGCGTTGAAGATCGGAACAGAAGCTACGAGCAGTACTTC. Protein: CSVEDRNRSYEQYF.

The rearrangement uses TRBV19 and TRBJ2-6; D ambiguous. Germline V gives CDR1 LNHDA, CDR2 SQIVND (reference sequence). With 6 bases removed from V and 0 bases from J, the gap between germline ends came to 9 bases. The CDR3 totals 15 residues. The CDR3 coding sequence is TGTGCCAGTAGCTTCAGGAACTCTGGGGCCAACGTCCTGACTTTC. Translated: CASSFRNSGANVLTF.

This clone has a handful of counts. V and J are TRBV4-1 and TRBJ2-1; D call uncertain. Trimming left V 8 bases short and J 0 bases short, with 5 bases between. Germline CDR1 MGHRA, CDR2 YSYEKL. CDR3 length: 12 amino acids. For the CDR3, the DNA is TGCGCCAGCGGCGGCTCCTACAATGAGCAGTTCTTC. It yields the protein CASGGSYNEQFF.

The chain employs TRBV6-4 and TRBJ1-2; 9 nucleotides agree with TRBD1. The V gene end was trimmed by 0 bases and the J gene end by 5 bases; junction bases not matched to a gene: 4. Germline V gene lookup returns CDR1 MRHNA and CDR2 SNTAGT. The CDR3 sequence is 15 residues long. Here the CDR3 reads CASSDSGGTGYGYTF. As DNA, the CDR3 is TGTGCCAGCAGTGACTCCGGGGGGACAGGGTATGGCTACACCTTC.

The V gene is TRBV6-5, the J gene TRBJ1-4; the D gene is possibly TRBD1 (6 bases). There are 12 residues in the CDR3. Germline V CDR1 and CDR2: MNHEY, SVGAGI. Trimming took 5 bases from V and 7 from J, leaving 8 bases between them. The CDR3 reads CASSHRVEKLFF. CDR3 DNA sequence: TGTGCCAGCAGTCACAGGGTTGAAAAACTGTTTTTT.

The genes are TRBV5-1 and TRBJ2-5; 7 positions agree with TRBD2. The CDR3 spans 15 residues. J gave up 2 bases and V 5 bases, and 9 bases lay outside the gene matches. CDR1 is SGHRS, CDR2 YFSETQ, per germline. The CDR3 reads CASSPLLAQQETQYF. CDR3 nucleotides: TGCGCCAGCAGTCCCTTACTAGCGCAGCAAGAGACCCAGTACTTC.

The J gene is TRBJ2-5, the V gene TRBV29-1; 7 bases line up with TRBD2. This CDR3 region has 15 residues. CDR1 SQVTM and CDR2 ANQGSEA come from the germline V gene. V dropped 1 base and J dropped 3; count of bases not matched to a gene: 8. The CDR3 DNA reads TGCAGCGTTGAAGGGACTGGCGGGAGAGAAGAGACCCAGTACTTC. Residues: CSVEGTGGREETQYF.

This clone was seen only once. The CDR3 DNA reads as TGTGCCAGCAGCATCGGACAGGCATCCCACGAGCAGTACTTC. Residues: CASSIGQASHEQYF. The chain couples TRBV9 to TRBJ2-7; 7 bases are a match to TRBD1. Trimming removed 4 bases from V and 5 bases from J; junction bases left unmatched: 9. The CDR3 runs to 14 residues. Per germline, CDR1 SGDLS and CDR2 YYNGEE.

The chain employs TRBV25-1 and TRBJ2-7; D call uncertain. Germline CDR1 and CDR2: MGHDK and SYGVNS. This CDR3 is 14 amino acids long. Trimming removed 3 bases at V and 2 bases at J, with 11 bases between. CDR3 residues: CASSDPYPPYEQYF. For the CDR3, the DNA is TGTGCCAGCAGTGACCCCTATCCGCCCTACGAGCAGTACTTC.

In its sample, this clone was seen once. The rearrangement uses TRBV4-2 and TRBJ2-7; possible D gene TRBD2, 5 bases. The germline gives CDR1 LGHNA, CDR2 YNFKEQ. The CDR3 extends over 15 amino acids. The V end was cut by 2 bases, the J end by 0 bases, with 11 bases between. The CDR3 here is CASSQPADSSYEQYF. The CDR3 nucleotides are TGTGCCAGCAGCCAACCAGCGGATAGCTCCTACGAGCAGTACTTC.

This sequence joins TRBV11-2 and TRBJ2-7; D unclear. V was pared by 2 bases and J by 5 bases, with 10 bases between. Per the germline V gene, CDR1 is SGHAT and CDR2 is FQNNGV. CDR3 length: 13 residues. CDR3: CASSLNLSDEQYF. The CDR3 coding sequence is TGTGCCAGCAGCTTAAATCTTTCGGACGAGCAGTACTTC.